This T cell receptor beta chain was sequenced during a study of OX40 agonist ivuxolimab in advanced cancers. Some clones are missing from TCRdb's copy, which holds only in-frame ones; the method was immunoSEQ multiplex PCR. The sample includes 45,000 to 60,000 clones, roughly 86% seen only once; the top ten take just under 8%. V gave up 5 bases and J gave up 7 bases, with 15 bases separating them. This CDR3 spans 13 amino acids. Germline-derived CDR1 and CDR2 are SGHAT and FQNNGV. The sequenced sample was CD4+ or CD8+ T cells sorted from blood, obtained in a trial of the OX40 agonist ivuxolimab. The chain has TRBV11-2 and TRBJ2-7, with D possibly being TRBD1 or TRBD2 (6 bases each). This sequence was found in an adult with an advanced solid tumor such as melanoma, head and neck, liver or kidney cancer. CDR3 sequence reads: CASSRGGLWEQYF. Written as DNA, the CDR3 is TGTGCCAGCAGCCGTGGGGGGCTTTGGGAGCAGTACTTC.